A single sample gave rise to the 29 T cell receptor beta chains below, sequenced in a study of blood T cells in healthy people across ages. The authors ran a second PCR of about 7 to 11 cycles using a sample-barcoded 5' primer and a J-beta primer mix. TCRdb analysed the 5' RACE reads with MiXCR anew, one entry per CDR3 protein. Seen here are about 930,000 distinct CDR3 sequences, about 27% observed once, and the top ten hold about 10%. The sample also formed part of further work on T cells of mothers and their children.

The material sequenced was blood. Receptors originate from a woman aged 40 to 50 in good health.

The J gene is TRBJ1-2, the V gene TRBV4-1; D gene ambiguous. This CDR3 has 15 residues. Trimming stripped 0 bases from V and 1 base from J, with 9 bases between. Germline V CDR1 and CDR2: MGHRA, YSYEKL. CDR3 residues: CASSQDPRGNYGYTF. The CDR3 DNA is TGCGCCAGCAGCCAAGATCCCCGGGGTAACTATGGCTACACCTTC.

This clonotype came up a few times. CDR3 sequence (DNA): TGTGCCTGGAGTGTTAAGGCAAGCCGCTATGGCTACACCTTC. As protein: CAWSVKASRYGYTF. The chain is built from TRBV30 and TRBJ1-2; D is unclear. Germline-derived CDR1 and CDR2 are GTSNPN and SVGIG (reference sequence). CDR3 length equals 14 residues. V shed 0 bases and J shed 4 bases, with 12 bases lying between them.

The table lists this clonotype with a few counts. The chain joins TRBV15 to TRBJ1-1; D uncertain. The germline V gene encodes CDR1 LNHNV and CDR2 YYDKDF (reference sequence). This CDR3 is 14 amino acids long. V lost 0 bases, J lost 3 bases, and 8 bases lay in between. The CDR3 protein is CATSREADYTEAFF. CDR3 coding DNA: TGTGCCACCAGCAGAGAAGCAGATTACACTGAAGCTTTCTTT.

Only a few counts were recorded for this clonotype. The V and J genes are TRBV6-6 and TRBJ2-7; D is uncertain. Germline CDR1 reads MNHNY; CDR2 reads SVGAGI (reference sequence). The CDR3 totals 15 residues. Between the trimmed V and J ends, which lost 2 bases and 0 bases, there was a span of 11 bases. The CDR3 spells CASSYGQSDSYEQYF. In DNA, the CDR3 is TGTGCCAGCAGTTACGGGCAGTCAGACTCCTACGAGCAGTACTTC.

The V gene is TRBV3-1, the J gene TRBJ1-5; D is uncertain. V was shortened by 1 base and J by 3 bases, with 13 bases between the two germline ends. Germline V gene sequence: CDR1 LGHDT, CDR2 YNNKEL (reference sequence). CDR3 length equals 16 residues. CDR3 DNA: TGTGCCAGCAGCCAAGGAGTGGGAGGGATCAATCAGCCCCAGCATTTT. This codes for CASSQGVGGINQPQHF.

The chain uses TRBV6-5 and TRBJ1-2; no firm D call. V gave up 0 bases and J gave up 4 bases, with 12 bases separating them. This CDR3 has 15 residues. CDR1 is MNHEY and CDR2 is SVGAGI in the germline V gene. This chain's CDR3 is CASSYSARSFYGYTF. CDR3 DNA sequence: TGTGCCAGCAGTTACTCAGCCAGGTCATTCTATGGCTACACCTTC.

This clonotype turned up a few times. The J gene is TRBJ1-1, the V gene TRBV7-3, with unresolved D. This CDR3 has 15 amino acids. Between the trimmed V and J ends, which lost 1 base and 1 base, there was a span of 10 bases. The germline gives CDR1 SGHTA, CDR2 FQGTGA. The CDR3 DNA sequence: TGTGCCAGCAGCTTAATTCGTCGGGGGAACACTGAAGCTTTCTTT. It translates to CASSLIRRGNTEAFF.

This clonotype was found a few times. The chain joins TRBV18 to TRBJ2-5; no reliable D call. Germline V gives CDR1 KGHSH, CDR2 LQKENI. This CDR3 spans 13 amino acids. V was shortened by 3 bases and J by 7 bases, with 12 bases between the two germline ends. The CDR3 here is CASSPVGTGTQYF. DNA for the CDR3: TGTGCCAGCTCACCGGTCGGTACCGGGACCCAGTACTTC.

A few counts support this clonotype. This rearrangement joins TRBV11-2 to TRBJ1-4; no clear D. Germline V gene data show CDR1 as SGHAT and CDR2 as FQNNGV. V lost 6 bases and J 7 bases, leaving 15 bases between the germline ends. There are 14 residues in the CDR3. Written as DNA, the CDR3 is TGTGCCAGCAGTATGGGGTTTCGGTCTGAAAAACTGTTTTTT. This sequence encodes CASSMGFRSEKLFF.

In its sample, this clonotype was seen many times. This rearrangement joins TRBV29-1 to TRBJ2-7; D may be TRBD2 (6 bases). Trimming removed 7 bases at V and 1 base at J, with 11 bases between. From germline, CDR1 is SQVTM and CDR2 ANQGSEA. The CDR3 runs 12 residues. This CDR3 is CSASGGSYEQYF. The DNA of the CDR3 is TGCAGCGCGAGTGGGGGGTCCTACGAGCAGTACTTC.

This clonotype showed up just a few times. The chain joins TRBV9 to TRBJ2-7; D might be TRBD2 (7 bases). The germline V gene encodes CDR1 SGDLS and CDR2 YYNGEE. This CDR3 region has 15 residues. Trimming stripped 0 bases from V and 5 bases from J, with 15 bases between. Here the CDR3 reads CASSVGGGPFDEQYF. The CDR3 region has the DNA TGTGCCAGCAGCGTAGGGGGGGGGCCGTTCGACGAGCAGTACTTC.

This clonotype came up many times. The rearrangement joins TRBV7-6 to TRBJ1-2; D is unclear. This CDR3 comprises 15 residues. The germline V gene encodes CDR1 SGHVS and CDR2 FNYEAQ. V lost 4 bases, J lost 0 bases, and 12 bases lay in between. CDR3 residues: CASSYYSSPNYGYTF. The CDR3 DNA reads TGTGCCAGCAGCTATTACAGTTCCCCTAACTATGGCTACACCTTC.

The sample holds a few counts of this clonotype. This may arise from a read error, as a much more abundant clone is one base away. This rearrangement joins TRBV7-6 to TRBJ1-4; 8 positions match TRBD1. Germline CDR1 SGHVS, CDR2 FNYEAQ. Trimming removed 5 bases from V and 2 bases from J; junction bases left unmatched: 4. The CDR3 runs to 15 residues. CDR3 in DNA: TGTGCCAGCAGCGTCTGGACAGGGACTAATGAAAAACTGTTTTTT. Residues: CASSVWTGTNEKLFF.

Many counts were recorded for this clonotype. V usage is TRBV7-2 and J usage is TRBJ2-1; possibly TRBD1 for D (5 bases). V was cut by 3 bases and J by 1 base, with 7 bases left in between. Per the germline V gene, CDR1 is SGHTA and CDR2 is FQGNSA. CDR3 length equals 14 residues. The DNA for the CDR3 is TGTGCCAGCAGCTTTTCAGGGTCCTACAATGAGCAGTTCTTC. It specifies CASSFSGSYNEQFF.

This clonotype was counted ten times or more. The J gene is TRBJ2-1, the V gene TRBV27; tentatively, D is TRBD1 (7 bases). This CDR3 contains 15 residues. CDR1 and CDR2 from the germline V gene are MNHEY and SMNVEV (reference sequence). Between the trimmed V and J ends, which lost 3 bases and 5 bases, there was a span of 14 bases. CDR3 bases: TGTGCCAGCAGTTTTGGGGCAGGGGGGCACAATGAGCAGTTCTTC. Translated: CASSFGAGGHNEQFF.

CDR3 sequence reads: CASSFDRNTGELFF. The CDR3 DNA reads TGTGCCAGCAGCTTTGACAGGAACACCGGGGAGCTGTTTTTT. The gene calls are TRBV7-2 and TRBJ2-2; maybe TRBD1 (5 bases). Trimming pared 3 bases from V and 1 base from J, leaving 6 bases between. Per the germline V gene, CDR1 is SGHTA and CDR2 is FQGNSA. The CDR3 is 14 residues long.

This clonotype was counted between two and nine times. The chain recombines TRBV12-3 or TRBV12-4 with TRBJ1-2; D might be TRBD1 (6 bases). Trimming cost V 6 bases and J 4 bases, with 15 bases left between them. CDR3 size: 14 residues. CDR3 protein: CASRNTGLGYGYTF. In DNA form, the CDR3 reads TGTGCCAGCAGGAATACAGGGTTGGGCTATGGCTACACCTTC.

The J gene is TRBJ1-6, the V gene TRBV6-5; maybe TRBD1 (6 bases). CDR1 and CDR2 from the germline V gene are MNHEY and SVGAGI. The CDR3 sequence is 14 residues long. V lost 5 bases, J lost 10 bases, and 15 bases lay in between. CDR3 sequence: CASSENRARSPLHF. In nucleotides, the CDR3 is TGTGCCAGCAGTGAAAACAGGGCTCGCTCACCCCTCCACTTT.

The chain couples TRBV10-3 to TRBJ2-5; 10 bases are shared with TRBD1. Germline CDR1 is ENHRY and CDR2 is SYGVKD. This CDR3 has 15 residues. With 0 bases clipped from V and 4 bases from J, the junction kept 2 bases outside the gene matches. The CDR3 DNA sequence: TGTGCCATCAGTGAGTCTGGACAGGGGGGAGAGACCCAGTACTTC. Protein: CAISESGQGGETQYF.

The rearrangement uses TRBV21-1 and TRBJ1-3; the DNA was not used to check the table's D call, TRBD1. TRBV21-1 is labeled a pseudogene. The CDR3 sequence is 20 residues long. CDR3 coding DNA: TGTGCCAGCAGCAAAGAGACCAGGACAGGTCCTCTAGGGAGTGGAAACACCATATATTTT. It yields the protein CASSKETRTGPLGSGNTIYF.

J is TRBJ1-2 and V is TRBV12-3 or TRBV12-4; D is ambiguous. This CDR3 spans 15 amino acids. Trimming took off 5 bases at V and 4 bases at J, with 17 bases between the two ends. CDR3 sequence reads: CASSRGEGTLYGYTF. The CDR3 DNA sequence: TGTGCCAGCAGTCGAGGAGAGGGTACTCTCTATGGCTACACCTTC.

This clonotype was picked up one time. CDR3 sequence reads: CASSPSALAGVYEQYF. In DNA form, the CDR3 reads TGCGCCAGCAGCCCTTCGGCTCTGGCGGGAGTATACGAGCAGTACTTC. The chain is built from TRBV4-3 and TRBJ2-4; 7 bases are a match to TRBD2. The tail of the sequence fits TRBJ2-7 better, so the J call may be wrong. Germline V gives CDR1 LGHNA, CDR2 YSLEER. This CDR3 has 16 amino acids.

Comment on this clonotype: Possible read error: a much larger clone is one base away. This CDR3 is missing its conserved last phenylalanine or tryptophan, likely due to a read error. The CDR3 coding sequence is TGCAGCGTTGTGGTCACAGGGTCCTACGAGCAGTACTGC. It encodes CSVVVTGSYEQYC. The V and J genes are TRBV29-1 and TRBJ2-7; D is possibly TRBD1 (6 bases). The CDR3 is 13 residues long. V was pared by 4 bases and J by 1 base, with 11 bases between. Germline V gene lookup returns CDR1 SQVTM and CDR2 ANQGSEA.

The chain links TRBV7-9 to TRBJ2-5; D is unresolved. The CDR3 is 16 amino acids. From germline, CDR1 is SEHNR and CDR2 FQNEAQ (reference sequence). V shed 3 bases and J shed 5 bases, with 19 bases lying between them. The CDR3: CASSFTVTTVVETQYF. CDR3 nucleotides: TGTGCCAGCAGCTTTACGGTAACTACCGTTGTGGAGACCCAGTACTTC.

The chain is built from TRBV18 and TRBJ2-1, with 7 nucleotides matching TRBD1. Trimming at V came to 2 bases and at J to 5 bases, leaving 6 bases not matched to a gene. The CDR3 runs 15 residues. The germline V gene encodes CDR1 KGHSH and CDR2 LQKENI. CDR3 region: CASSPTSQGHNEQFF. The CDR3 DNA reads TGTGCCAGCTCACCAACGTCACAGGGGCACAATGAGCAGTTCTTC.

V gene TRBV3-1 combines with J gene TRBJ2-1, with 8 bases fitting TRBD2. CDR1 LGHDT and CDR2 YNNKEL come from the germline V gene (reference sequence). The V gene end was trimmed by 1 base and the J gene end by 2 bases; junction bases not matched to a gene: 13. The CDR3 has 19 amino acids. In nucleotides, the CDR3 is TGTGCCAGCAGCCAAGTTGGGGCTCCGGGACTAGGCCCCTACAATGAGCAGTTCTTC. It is translated as CASSQVGAPGLGPYNEQFF.

The table lists this clonotype with a few counts. This chain uses TRBV7-3 with TRBJ2-1; 7 bases align to TRBD1. The CDR3 length is 16 residues. CDR1 is SGHTA, CDR2 FQGTGA, per germline. J was trimmed by 0 bases and V by 5 bases; bases with no gene match: 7. This chain's CDR3 is CASSPLQGSSYNEQFF. As DNA, the CDR3 is TGTGCCAGCAGCCCCTTACAGGGGAGCTCCTACAATGAGCAGTTCTTC.

This clonotype was seen only a few times. The rearrangement uses TRBV2 and TRBJ2-1; 10 bases agree with TRBD1. Germline V gene data show CDR1 as SNHLY and CDR2 as FYNNEI. V was pared by 6 bases and J by 1 base, with 6 bases of the junction left unmatched. CDR3 size: 16 residues. The CDR3 is CASRPTGGRSYNEQFF. The CDR3 bases are TGTGCCAGCAGGCCGACAGGGGGCAGGTCCTACAATGAGCAGTTCTTC.

This chain connects TRBV5-1 to TRBJ2-1; D unresolved. This CDR3 is 12 amino acids long. Germline values: CDR1 SGHRS, CDR2 YFSETQ. Trimming took 0 bases from V and 8 from J, leaving 6 bases between them. The CDR3 protein is CASSLGQHEQFF. CDR3 bases: TGCGCCAGCAGCTTGGGTCAACATGAGCAGTTCTTC.